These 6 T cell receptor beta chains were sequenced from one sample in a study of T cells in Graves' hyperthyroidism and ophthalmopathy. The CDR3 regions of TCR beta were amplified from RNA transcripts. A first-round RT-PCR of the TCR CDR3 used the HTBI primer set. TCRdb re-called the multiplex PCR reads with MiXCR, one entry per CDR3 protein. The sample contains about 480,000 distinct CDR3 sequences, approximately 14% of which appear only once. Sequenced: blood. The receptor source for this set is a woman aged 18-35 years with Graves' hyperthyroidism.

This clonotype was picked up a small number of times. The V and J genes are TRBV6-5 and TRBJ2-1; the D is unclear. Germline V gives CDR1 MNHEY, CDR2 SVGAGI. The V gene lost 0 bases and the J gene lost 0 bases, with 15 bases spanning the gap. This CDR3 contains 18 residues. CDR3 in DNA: TGTGCCAGCAGTTACTCGATGGGGTGGCCAACCTCCTACAATGAGCAGTTCTTC. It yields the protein CASSYSMGWPTSYNEQFF.

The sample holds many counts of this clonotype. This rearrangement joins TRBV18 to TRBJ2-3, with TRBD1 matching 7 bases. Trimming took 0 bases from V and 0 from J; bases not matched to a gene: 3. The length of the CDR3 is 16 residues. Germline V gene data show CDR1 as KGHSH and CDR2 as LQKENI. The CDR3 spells CASSPPRDRSTDTQYF. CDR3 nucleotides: TGTGCCAGCTCACCACCTAGGGACAGAAGCACAGATACGCAGTATTTT.

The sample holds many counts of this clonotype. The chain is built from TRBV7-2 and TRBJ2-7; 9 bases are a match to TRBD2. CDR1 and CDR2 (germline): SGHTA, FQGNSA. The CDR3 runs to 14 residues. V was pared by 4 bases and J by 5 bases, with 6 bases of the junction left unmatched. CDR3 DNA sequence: TGTGCCAGCAGCTCGTATAGCGGGAGTCACGAGCAGTACTTC. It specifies CASSSYSGSHEQYF.

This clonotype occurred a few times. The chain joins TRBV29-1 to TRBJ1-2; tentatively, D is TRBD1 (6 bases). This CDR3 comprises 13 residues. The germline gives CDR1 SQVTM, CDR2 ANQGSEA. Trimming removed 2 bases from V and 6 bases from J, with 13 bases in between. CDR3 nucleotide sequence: TGCAGCGTTGAATGGGGGCAAAACGATGGCTACACCTTC. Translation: CSVEWGQNDGYTF.

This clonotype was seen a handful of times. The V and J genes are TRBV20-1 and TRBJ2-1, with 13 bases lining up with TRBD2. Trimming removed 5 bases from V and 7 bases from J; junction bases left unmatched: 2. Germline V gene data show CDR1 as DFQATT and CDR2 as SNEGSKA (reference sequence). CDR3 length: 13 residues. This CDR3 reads CSARLAGGNEQFF. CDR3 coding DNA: TGCAGTGCTCGACTAGCGGGAGGTAATGAGCAGTTCTTC.

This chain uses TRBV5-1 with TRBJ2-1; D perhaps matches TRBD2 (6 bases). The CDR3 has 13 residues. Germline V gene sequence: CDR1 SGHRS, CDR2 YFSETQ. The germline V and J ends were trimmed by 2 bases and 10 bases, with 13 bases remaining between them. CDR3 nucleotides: TGCGCCAGCAGCTTCGGCGGGGCCCTAGAGCAGTTCTTC. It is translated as CASSFGGALEQFF.